Described below is a single TCR beta chain sequence and its context. Its cognate antigen has yet to be identified. No much larger clonotype is one base removed from it; base qualities were not supplied. To demonstrate the VDJtools post-analysis software, TCR beta repertoires were profiled from the peripheral blood of about 13 young patients with multiple sclerosis. The multiple sclerosis patients were children and adolescents ranging in age from roughly 6 to 15 years. These data belong to a study of post-analysis software for immune sequencing data (dated by TCRdb to 2014 to 2015). Describing the broader study: Disease courses on record covered relapsing-remitting, secondary progressive and progressive-relapsing multiple sclerosis, though some patients had no subtype annotation. The multiple sclerosis patient repertoires were compared with under 13 previously published healthy control repertoires from donors aged about 6 to 26 years. A subset of samples was prepared in parallel using single-end sample barcoding, then pooled and co-amplified after Illumina adapter ligation. Points the paper makes about the study in general: Normalized Chao1 diversity was significantly lower in multiple sclerosis patients than controls, suggesting substantial peripheral T-cell clonal expansion. The multiple sclerosis patient group was slightly younger than the control group. Patients showed significantly higher frequencies than controls for roughly 5 TRBV segments, among them TRBV5-6, TRBV5-1 and TRBV20-1. When samples were clustered directly using the F measure, samples prepared in the same batch co-clustered strongly, which prompted a batch-effect correction.

Preparation of the library involved PCR. The instrument given in TCRdb is Illumina HiSeq 2500. To reduce PCR and sequencing biases, unique molecular identifiers were incorporated into the TCR beta cDNA libraries. Roughly 500,000 cDNA molecules were obtained for every 1 to 10 million input T cells, so each molecule roughly corresponded to one T cell. The patient libraries were prepared and sequenced using the same protocol as the earlier healthy control dataset. Within a given batch, samples were prepared together, multiplexed and sequenced on the same HiSeq lane. As for the authors' bioinformatics: Raw barcoded reads were processed with MIGEC, and single-read molecular identifier groups were discarded before consensus assembly and CDR3 extraction. Clonotype tables were post-analysed with VDJtools, and diversity was normalized by down-sampling all datasets to the smallest sample size. Repertoire overlap clustering matched CDR3 amino acid but not nucleotide sequences to correct batch-related cross-sample contamination. In TCRdb, the public reads were trimmed at Q25 with fastp and aligned with MiXCR, with productive beta chains retained. Each record represents a unique CDR3 protein, reported with the most common genes and DNA among its rows. None of the V and J calls come from the authors' own analysis; TCRdb made them. This sample gives about 540,000 distinct CDR3 sequences in total; 30% to 40% of them show up just once. The top ten clones comprise approximately 5.4% of the sample.

The CDR3 has 13 amino acids, counting the end cysteine and phenylalanine. Just CDR3 DNA is preserved here, 39 bases in frame from base 1. Compared with germline, V lacks 6 bases and J lacks 2 bases; bases without a gene match: 3. From a lookup of the germline V gene (reference sequence), CDR1 and CDR2 are MNHEY and SMNVEV. This clonotype was obtained from a girl aged 2-17 years with multiple sclerosis. The chain employs TRBV27 and TRBJ2-5, and 7 junctional nucleotides match TRBD1. Sequencing used blood. The CDR3 reads as follows: CASRTQGQETQYF. The nucleotide sequence is given as TGTGCCAGCAGGACACAGGGGCAAGAGACCCAGTACTTC.